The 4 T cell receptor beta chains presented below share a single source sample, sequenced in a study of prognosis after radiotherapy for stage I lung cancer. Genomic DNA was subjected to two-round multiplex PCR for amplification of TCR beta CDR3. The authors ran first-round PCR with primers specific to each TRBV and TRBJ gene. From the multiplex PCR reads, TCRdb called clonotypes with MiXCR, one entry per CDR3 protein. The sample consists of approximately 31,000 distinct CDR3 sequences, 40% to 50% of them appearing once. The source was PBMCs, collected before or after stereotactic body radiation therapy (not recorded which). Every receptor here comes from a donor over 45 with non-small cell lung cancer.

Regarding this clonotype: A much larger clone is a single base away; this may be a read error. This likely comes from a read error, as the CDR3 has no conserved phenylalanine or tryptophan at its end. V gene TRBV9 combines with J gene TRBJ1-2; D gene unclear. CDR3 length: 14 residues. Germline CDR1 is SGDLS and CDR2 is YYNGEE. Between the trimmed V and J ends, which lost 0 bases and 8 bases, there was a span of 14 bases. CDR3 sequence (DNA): TGTGCCAGCAGCGTAGAACACGGCCCGGGCGGCTACACCCTC. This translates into CASSVEHGPGGYTL.

CDR3 amino acids: CASRLLGQGDGGYTF. In DNA form, the CDR3 reads TGTGCCAGCCGCCTATTGGGACAGGGGGACGGTGGCTACACCTTC. The chain uses TRBV6-4 and TRBJ1-2, with 11 bases matching TRBD1. Looked up from germline, CDR1 is MRHNA and CDR2 is SNTAGT. This CDR3 comprises 15 residues. Unmatched junction bases numbered 12, after V lost 8 bases and J lost 7 bases.

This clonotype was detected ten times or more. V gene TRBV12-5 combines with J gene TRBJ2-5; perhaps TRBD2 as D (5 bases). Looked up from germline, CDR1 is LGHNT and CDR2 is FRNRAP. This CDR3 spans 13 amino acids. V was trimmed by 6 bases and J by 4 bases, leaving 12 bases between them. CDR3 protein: CASGLLEGETQYF. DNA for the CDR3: TGTGCTAGTGGCCTTCTAGAGGGAGAGACCCAGTACTTC.

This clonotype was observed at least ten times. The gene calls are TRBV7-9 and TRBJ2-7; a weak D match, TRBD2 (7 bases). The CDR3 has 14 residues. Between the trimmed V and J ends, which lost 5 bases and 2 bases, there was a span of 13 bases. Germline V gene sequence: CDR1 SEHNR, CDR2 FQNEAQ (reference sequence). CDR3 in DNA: TGTGCCAGCAGCGGGGGGGGGACACCCTACGAGCAGTACTTC. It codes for CASSGGGTPYEQYF.